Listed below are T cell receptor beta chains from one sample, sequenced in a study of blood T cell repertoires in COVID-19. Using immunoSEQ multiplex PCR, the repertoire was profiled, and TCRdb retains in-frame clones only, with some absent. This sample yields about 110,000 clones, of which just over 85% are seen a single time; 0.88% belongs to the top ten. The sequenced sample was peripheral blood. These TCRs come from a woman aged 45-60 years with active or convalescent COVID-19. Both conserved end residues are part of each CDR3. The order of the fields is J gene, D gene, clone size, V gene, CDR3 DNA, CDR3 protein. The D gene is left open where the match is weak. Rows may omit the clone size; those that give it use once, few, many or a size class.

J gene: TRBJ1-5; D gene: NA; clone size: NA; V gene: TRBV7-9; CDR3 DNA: TGTGCCAGCAGCCAGGCAGACAATAGCAATCAGCCCCAGCATTTT; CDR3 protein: CASSQADNSNQPQHF
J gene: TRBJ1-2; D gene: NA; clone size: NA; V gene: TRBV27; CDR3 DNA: TGTGCCAGCAGTTTTAACGCAGCAGGAACAAATGGCTACACCTTC; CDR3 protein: CASSFNAAGTNGYTF
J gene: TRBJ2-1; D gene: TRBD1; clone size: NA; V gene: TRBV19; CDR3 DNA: TGTGCCAGTAGTATTGGGACAGGGCACAATGAGCAGTTCTTC; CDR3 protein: CASSIGTGHNEQFF
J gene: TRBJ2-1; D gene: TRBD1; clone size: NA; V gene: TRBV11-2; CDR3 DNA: TGTGCCAGCAGCTTGACAGGGGCCTACAATGAGCAGTTCTTC; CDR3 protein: CASSLTGAYNEQFF
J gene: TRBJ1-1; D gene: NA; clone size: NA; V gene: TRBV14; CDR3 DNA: TGTGCCAGCAGCCAAGATACGACGGAGGGAGCTTTCTTT; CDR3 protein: CASSQDTTEGAFF
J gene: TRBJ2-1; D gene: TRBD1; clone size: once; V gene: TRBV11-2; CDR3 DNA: TGTGCCAGCAGTCCCGGGACAGGGTCTGTTGAGCAGTTCTTC; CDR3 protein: CASSPGTGSVEQFF
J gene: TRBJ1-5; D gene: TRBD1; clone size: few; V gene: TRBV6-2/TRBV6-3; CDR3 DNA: TGTGCCAGCAGTTCCCCCAGGGACAGGAAATGTAGGTATAGCAATCAGCCCCAGCATTTT; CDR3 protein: CASSSPRDRKCRYSNQPQHF
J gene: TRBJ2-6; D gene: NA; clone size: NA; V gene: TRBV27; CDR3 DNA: TGTGCCAGCAGTTTACTTGGGGCCAACGTCCTGACTTTC; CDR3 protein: CASSLLGANVLTF
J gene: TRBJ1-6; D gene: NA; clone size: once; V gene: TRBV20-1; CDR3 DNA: TGCAGTGCTAGTAGTAAGGGGCGAAATTCACCCCTCCACTTT; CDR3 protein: CSASSKGRNSPLHF
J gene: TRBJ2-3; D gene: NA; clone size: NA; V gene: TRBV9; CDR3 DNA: TGTGCCAGCAGCCCGGGACAAGATACGCAGTATTTT; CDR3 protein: CASSPGQDTQYF
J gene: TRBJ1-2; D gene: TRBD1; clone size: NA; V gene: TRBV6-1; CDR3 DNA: TGTGCCACGAATGGGGCAGGGGACAGTGGCTACACCTTC; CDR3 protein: CATNGAGDSGYTF
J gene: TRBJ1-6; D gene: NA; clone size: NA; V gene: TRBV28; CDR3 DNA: TGTGCCAGTCGTGAGGTTATACGCAATTCACCCCTCCACTTT; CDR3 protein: CASREVIRNSPLHF
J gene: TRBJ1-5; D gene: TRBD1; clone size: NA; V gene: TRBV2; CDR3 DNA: TGTGCCAGCAGTACCGAATCCGGGACAGGGAAACCTTTT; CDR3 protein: CASSTESGTGKPF
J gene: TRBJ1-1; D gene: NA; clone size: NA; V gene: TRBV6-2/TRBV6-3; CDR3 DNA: TGTGCCAGCAGTTACGCCGGGGAGAACACTGAAGCTTTCTTT; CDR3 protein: CASSYAGENTEAFF
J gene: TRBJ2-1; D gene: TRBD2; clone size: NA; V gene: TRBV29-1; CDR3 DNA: TGCAGCGTTGGTAGCTGGCGGATCGGGCTAGCGGGAAACCACAATGAGCAGTTCTTC; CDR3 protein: CSVGSWRIGLAGNHNEQFF
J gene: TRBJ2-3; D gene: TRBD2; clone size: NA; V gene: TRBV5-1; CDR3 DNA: TGCGCCAGCAGCTTGGGGACTAGCGCAGATACGCAGTATTTT; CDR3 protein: CASSLGTSADTQYF
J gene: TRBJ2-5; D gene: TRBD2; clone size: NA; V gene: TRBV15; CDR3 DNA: TGTGCCACCAGCATACTTAGCGGGAGCGGTGGGGAGACCCAGTACTTC; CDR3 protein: CATSILSGSGGETQYF
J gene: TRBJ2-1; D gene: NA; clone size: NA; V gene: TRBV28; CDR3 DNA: TGTGCCAGCGGAATGGGCGATGAGCAGTTCTTC; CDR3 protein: CASGMGDEQFF
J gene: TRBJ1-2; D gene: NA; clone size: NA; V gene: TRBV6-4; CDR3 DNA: TGTGCCAGCAGTGACTTAGAACAGTCCTATGGCTACACCTTC; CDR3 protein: CASSDLEQSYGYTF
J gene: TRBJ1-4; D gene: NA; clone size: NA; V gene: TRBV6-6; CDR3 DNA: TGTGCCAGCAGGCCCCCCGGGGAAGGGAATGAAAAACTGTTTTTT; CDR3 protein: CASRPPGEGNEKLFF
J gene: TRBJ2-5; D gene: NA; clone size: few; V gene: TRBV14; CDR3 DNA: TGTGCCAGCAGCCAAGTTCCGGAGACCCAGTACTTC; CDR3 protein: CASSQVPETQYF
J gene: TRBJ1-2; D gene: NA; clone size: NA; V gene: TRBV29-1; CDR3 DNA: TGCAGCGTTGCTTTGACCGGGGAACATGGCTACACCTTC; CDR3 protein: CSVALTGEHGYTF
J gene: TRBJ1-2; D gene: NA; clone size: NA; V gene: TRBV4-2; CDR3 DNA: TGTGCCAGCAGCCTAGAAGCACCCTACTATGGCTACACCTTC; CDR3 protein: CASSLEAPYYGYTF
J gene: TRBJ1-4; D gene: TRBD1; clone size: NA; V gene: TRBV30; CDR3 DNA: TGTGCCTGGAGGGGGGGGACAGGGACTAATGAAAAACTGTTTTTT; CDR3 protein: CAWRGGTGTNEKLFF
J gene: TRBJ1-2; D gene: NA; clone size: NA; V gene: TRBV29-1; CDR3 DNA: TGCAGCGTTCAAAGCGGGATTATTAACTATGGCTACACCTTC; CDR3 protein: CSVQSGIINYGYTF
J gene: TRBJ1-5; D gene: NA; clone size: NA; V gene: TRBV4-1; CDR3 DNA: TGCGCCAGCAGCCAAATTGGAGGGGGGGACAATCAGCCCCAGCATTTT; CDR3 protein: CASSQIGGGDNQPQHF
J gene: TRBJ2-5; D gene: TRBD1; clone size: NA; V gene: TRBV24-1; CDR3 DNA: TGTGCCACCAGTGACCCCGGACAGGAAGAGACCCAGTACTTC; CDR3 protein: CATSDPGQEETQYF
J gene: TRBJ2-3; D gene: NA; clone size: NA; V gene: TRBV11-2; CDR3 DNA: TGTGCCAGCAGCTTAGGCCAGGAAGATACGCAGTATTTT; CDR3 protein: CASSLGQEDTQYF
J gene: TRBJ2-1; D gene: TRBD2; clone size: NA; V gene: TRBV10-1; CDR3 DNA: TGCGCCAGCAGTGGGGGGACTACCCGTTGGGAGCAGTTCTTC; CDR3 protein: CASSGGTTRWEQFF
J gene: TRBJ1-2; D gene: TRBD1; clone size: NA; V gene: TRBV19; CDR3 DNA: TGTGCCAGTAGTGTCCGGGAGGGGGCCGTCTATGGCTACACCTTC; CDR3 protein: CASSVREGAVYGYTF
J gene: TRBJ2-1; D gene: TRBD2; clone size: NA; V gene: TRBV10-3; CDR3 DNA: TGTGCCATCAACCCTAGCGGGAGGAGCTACAATGAGCAGTTCTTC; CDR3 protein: CAINPSGRSYNEQFF
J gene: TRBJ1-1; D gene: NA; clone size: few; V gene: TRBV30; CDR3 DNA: TGTGCCTGGAGGGGCAGGATTCAAAACACTGAAGCTTTCTTT; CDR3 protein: CAWRGRIQNTEAFF
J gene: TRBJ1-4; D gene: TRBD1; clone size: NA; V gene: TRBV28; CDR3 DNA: TGTGCCAGCAGGCACGCGCCGGGACAGGGTGACGAAAAACTGTTTTTT; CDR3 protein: CASRHAPGQGDEKLFF
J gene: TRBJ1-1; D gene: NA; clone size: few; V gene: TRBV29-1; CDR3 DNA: TGCAGCGTTGAAGGTCACACAGTGGCAGCTTTCTTT; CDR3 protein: CSVEGHTVAAFF
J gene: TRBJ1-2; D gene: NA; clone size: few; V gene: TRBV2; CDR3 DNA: TGTGCCAGCAAACGGGAAGGCCATGGCTACACCTTC; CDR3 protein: CASKREGHGYTF
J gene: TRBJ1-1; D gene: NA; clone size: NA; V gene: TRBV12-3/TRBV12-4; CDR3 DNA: TGTGCCAGCAGTTTGGGCACAGACACTGAAGCTTTCTTT; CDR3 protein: CASSLGTDTEAFF
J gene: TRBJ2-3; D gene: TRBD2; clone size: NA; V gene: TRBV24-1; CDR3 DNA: TGTGCCACCAGTGATCCGGGACTAGCGGGAGCAGATACGCAGTATTTT; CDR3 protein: CATSDPGLAGADTQYF
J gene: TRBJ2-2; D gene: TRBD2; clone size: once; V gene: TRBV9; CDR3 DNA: TGTGCCAGCAGCGAAGGTAGCGGGCCTTTCTTGGAGCTGTTTTTT; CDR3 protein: CASSEGSGPFLELFF
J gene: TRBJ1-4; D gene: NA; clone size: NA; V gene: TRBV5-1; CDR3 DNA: TGCGCCAGCAGCTTGGAGACAGGTGAAAAACTGTTTTTT; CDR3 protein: CASSLETGEKLFF
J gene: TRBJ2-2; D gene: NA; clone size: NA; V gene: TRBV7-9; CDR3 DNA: TGTGCCAGCAGCTTACACACAACCAACACCGGGGAGCTGTTTTTT; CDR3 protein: CASSLHTTNTGELFF
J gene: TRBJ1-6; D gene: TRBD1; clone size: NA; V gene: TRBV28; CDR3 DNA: TGTGCCAGCAGTCCAGACAGGGCCACCTATAATTCACCCCTCCACTTT; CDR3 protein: CASSPDRATYNSPLHF
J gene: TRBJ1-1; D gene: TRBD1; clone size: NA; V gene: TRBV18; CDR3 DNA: TGTGCCAGCTCACTGCAGGGGGGAGACACTGAAGCTTTCTTT; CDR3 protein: CASSLQGGDTEAFF
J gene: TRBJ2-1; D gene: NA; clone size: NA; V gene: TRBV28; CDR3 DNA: TGTGCCAGCAGTTTTGAGGCCAGTGCCTACAATGAGCAGTTCTTC; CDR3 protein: CASSFEASAYNEQFF
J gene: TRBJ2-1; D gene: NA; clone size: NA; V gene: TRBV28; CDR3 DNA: TGTGCCAGCAGTTTTTCTAGCTTTGAGCAGTTCTTC; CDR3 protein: CASSFSSFEQFF
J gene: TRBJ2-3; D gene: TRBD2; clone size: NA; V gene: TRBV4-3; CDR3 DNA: TGCGCCAGCAGCCAAGATACTAGCGGGTACACAGATACGCAGTATTTT; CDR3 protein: CASSQDTSGYTDTQYF
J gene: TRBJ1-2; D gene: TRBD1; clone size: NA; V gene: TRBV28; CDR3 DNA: TGTGCCAGCCTCGGTGGGGACAGGGTGGCCTATGGCTACACCTTC; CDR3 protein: CASLGGDRVAYGYTF
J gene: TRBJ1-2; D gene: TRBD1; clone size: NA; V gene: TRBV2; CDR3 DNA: TGTGCCAGCATCCCCGGGACAGGGGGTTATGCTAACTATGGCTACACCTTC; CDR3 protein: CASIPGTGGYANYGYTF
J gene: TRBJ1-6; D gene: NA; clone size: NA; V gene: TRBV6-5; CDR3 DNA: TGTGCCAGCAGCTCCGACTCTAGTGGTTCACCCCTCCACTTT; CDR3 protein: CASSSDSSGSPLHF
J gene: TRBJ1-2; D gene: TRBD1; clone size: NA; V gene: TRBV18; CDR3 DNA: TGTGCCAGCTCAGAAGGGACAGACTATGGCTACACCTTC; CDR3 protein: CASSEGTDYGYTF
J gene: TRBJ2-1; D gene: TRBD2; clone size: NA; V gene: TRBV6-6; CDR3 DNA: TGTGCCAGCGGACAGGGACTAGCGGGTGGCAATGAGCAGTTCTTC; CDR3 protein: CASGQGLAGGNEQFF
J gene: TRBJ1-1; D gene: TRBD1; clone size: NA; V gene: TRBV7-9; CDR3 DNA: TGTGCCAGCAGCTTAGAGGGGGACAGGGATGAAGCTTTCTTT; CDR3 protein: CASSLEGDRDEAFF
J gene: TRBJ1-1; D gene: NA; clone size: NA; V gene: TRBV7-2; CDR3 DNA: TGTGCCAGCAGCTTAGCGGTGGTGGGGCAGCCGAACACTGAAGCTTTCTTT; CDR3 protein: CASSLAVVGQPNTEAFF
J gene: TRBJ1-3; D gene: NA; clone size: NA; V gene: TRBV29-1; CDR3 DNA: TGCAGCGTTCTTGGAAACACCATATATTTT; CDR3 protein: CSVLGNTIYF
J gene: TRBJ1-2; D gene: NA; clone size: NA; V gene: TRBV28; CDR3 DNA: TGTGCCAGCAGTTTCCGGACAGAGAGGCATGGCTACACCTTC; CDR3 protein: CASSFRTERHGYTF
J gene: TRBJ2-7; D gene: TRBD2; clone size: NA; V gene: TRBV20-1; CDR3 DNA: TGCAGTGCTGGGGAGGGGCCCGAGCAGTACTTC; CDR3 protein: CSAGEGPEQYF
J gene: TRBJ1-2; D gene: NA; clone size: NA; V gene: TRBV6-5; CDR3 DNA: TGTGCCAGCAGTCTCCCCTCGGGCTATGGCTACACCTTC; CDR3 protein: CASSLPSGYGYTF
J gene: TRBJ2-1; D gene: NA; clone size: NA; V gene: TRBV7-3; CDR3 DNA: TGTGCCAGCAGCTTTGGGCAGGGGACCTACAATGAGCAGTTCTTC; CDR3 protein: CASSFGQGTYNEQFF
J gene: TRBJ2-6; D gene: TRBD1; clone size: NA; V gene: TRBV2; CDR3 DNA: TGTGCCACCACAGGGGACTCTGGGGCCAACGTCCTGACTTTC; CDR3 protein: CATTGDSGANVLTF
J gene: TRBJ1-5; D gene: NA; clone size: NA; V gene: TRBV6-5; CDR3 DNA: TGTGCCAGCAGTTACTCTGGCAGTTCCAAGCCCCAGCATTTT; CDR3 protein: CASSYSGSSKPQHF
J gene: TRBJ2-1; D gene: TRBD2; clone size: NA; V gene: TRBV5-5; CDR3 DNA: TGTGCCAGCAGCAGAAGACTAGCCAATGAGCAGTTCTTC; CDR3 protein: CASSRRLANEQFF